A single sample gave rise to the 18 T cell receptor beta chains below, sequenced in a study of shared T cell receptors in the human thymus. The table came from immunoSEQ multiplex PCR; TCRdb's copy has only in-frame clones and leaves some out. The table lists about 500,000 clones, about 84% of them singletons. These data were likewise used in another study, on human thymus T cells.

Sequenced: thymocytes. These TCRs come from a boy in the first two years of life with a congenital heart defect.

A single count supports this clone. J is TRBJ2-5 and V is TRBV9; 7 bases are shared with TRBD2. Germline V CDR1 and CDR2: SGDLS, YYNGEE. The CDR3 spans 17 residues. V trimming: 0 bases; J trimming: 5 bases; junction bases outside the gene matches: 13. CDR3 nucleotides: TGTGCCAGCAGCGTAGGGGGCTCTGCGGGAGATTTGGAGACCCAGTACTTC. It codes for CASSVGGSAGDLETQYF.

This CDR3 reads CASSEVQGRNTGELFF. CDR3 in DNA: TGTGCCAGCAGTGAAGTCCAGGGCAGGAACACCGGGGAGCTGTTTTTT. The chain uses TRBV2 and TRBJ2-2; D perhaps matches TRBD1 (5 bases). The germline CDR1 and CDR2 sequences are SNHLY and FYNNEI. There are 16 residues in the CDR3. V was shortened by 1 base and J by 1 base, with 10 bases between the two germline ends.

The CDR3 nucleotides read TGTGCCAGCAGCTTAGGTCTAGGGGCCACTGAAGCTTTCTTT. Encoded protein: CASSLGLGATEAFF. This chain joins TRBV11-1 and TRBJ1-1, with D maybe TRBD1 (5 bases). The CDR3 loop spans 14 amino acids. Between the trimmed V and J ends, which lost 1 base and 4 bases, there was a span of 10 bases. The V gene's germline CDR1 is SGHAT and CDR2 FQDESV (reference sequence).

The CDR3 here is CASSLSVYTEAFF. CDR3 in DNA: TGTGCCAGCAGCTTATCAGTTTACACTGAAGCTTTCTTT. This chain connects TRBV7-9 to TRBJ1-1; D is ambiguous. The CDR3 extends over 13 amino acids. The germline V gene encodes CDR1 SEHNR and CDR2 FQNEAQ (reference sequence). Trimming removed 2 bases from V and 3 bases from J, with 7 bases in between.

In DNA, the CDR3 is TGTGCCACCAGCAGAGGAGCTAGCGGGACTAGGTCCTACGAGCAGTACTTC. Its protein product is CATSRGASGTRSYEQYF. The chain carries TRBV15 and TRBJ2-7; 9 nucleotides agree with TRBD2. The CDR3 is made up of 17 amino acids. Trimming cost V 1 base and J 1 base; bases outside gene matches: 8. Germline-derived CDR1 and CDR2 are LNHNV and YYDKDF (reference sequence).

This clone was observed a few times. The chain couples TRBV5-1 to TRBJ1-3; the D is unclear. The CDR3 is made up of 16 amino acids. Per the germline V gene, CDR1 is SGHRS and CDR2 is YFSETQ. The V end was cut by 5 bases, the J end by 0 bases, with 15 bases between. The CDR3 sequence: CASRREESPSGNTIYF. CDR3 nucleotides: TGCGCCAGCAGGAGGGAGGAGAGTCCCTCTGGAAACACCATATATTTT.

This chain uses TRBV2 with TRBJ1-5; D not resolved. The germline V gene has CDR1 SNHLY and CDR2 FYNNEI. V lost 2 bases and J lost 3, with 17 bases in between. The CDR3 covers 17 residues. CDR3 sequence (DNA): TGTGCCAGCAGTGAATCCCCGCCGGGTAAAAACAATCAGCCCCAGCATTTT. Translated: CASSESPPGKNNQPQHF.

The chain carries TRBV5-1 and TRBJ2-1; 9 bases are a match to TRBD2. Per the germline V gene, CDR1 is SGHRS and CDR2 is YFSETQ. The J segment lost 6 bases and the V segment lost 4 bases, leaving 8 bases of the junction unmatched. The CDR3 runs 15 residues. The CDR3 here is CASSQVAGALNEQFF. CDR3 DNA sequence: TGCGCCAGCAGCCAAGTAGCGGGGGCTCTCAATGAGCAGTTCTTC.

This rearrangement joins TRBV28 to TRBJ2-7, with 7 bases fitting TRBD2. The germline gives CDR1 MDHEN, CDR2 SYDVKM. CDR3 length: 17 residues. The V gene end was trimmed by 0 bases and the J gene end by 0 bases; junction bases not matched to a gene: 8. The CDR3 spells CASSLCPGGRSSYEQYF. DNA of the CDR3: TGTGCCAGCAGTTTATGTCCGGGAGGTCGAAGCTCCTACGAGCAGTACTTC.

The chain joins TRBV4-3 to TRBJ2-1, with TRBD2 matching 10 bases. The J segment lost 4 bases and the V segment lost 1 base, leaving 16 bases of the junction unmatched. Germline V gives CDR1 LGHNA, CDR2 YSLEER. The CDR3 consists of 20 residues. As DNA, the CDR3 is TGCGCCAGCAGCCAAGGGTACGAGCGGGAGGGCCTGTTTGCATACAATGAGCAGTTCTTC. Encoded protein: CASSQGYEREGLFAYNEQFF.

DNA of the CDR3: TGTGCCAGCAGCCGGCGGGCTAGCGGGGGCCCTGAGACCCAGTACTTC. Amino acid sequence: CASSRRASGGPETQYF. The rearrangement joins TRBV4-2 to TRBJ2-5; 10 bases map to TRBD2. The trim removed 4 bases at V and 5 bases at J, leaving 10 bases unmatched. The germline gives CDR1 LGHNA, CDR2 YNFKEQ. The CDR3 runs to 16 residues.

This chain links TRBV6-5 with TRBJ2-7, with a possible D match to TRBD1 (6 bases). Germline lookup yields CDR1 MNHEY and CDR2 SVGAGI. There are 13 residues in the CDR3. The V end lost 5 bases, the J end lost 5 bases, and 13 bases lay between the germline ends. The CDR3, as DNA: TGTGCCAGCAGTATGGGGGCAGGGAACGAGCAGTACTTC. Amino acid sequence: CASSMGAGNEQYF.

This clone was counted a few times. This chain links TRBV28 with TRBJ1-3; D is ambiguous. The germline V and J ends were trimmed by 5 bases and 2 bases, with 19 bases remaining between them. CDR3 length equals 17 residues. In germline, CDR1 is MDHEN, CDR2 SYDVKM. The CDR3 sequence: CASSLPVNAIPGNTIYF. In nucleotides, the CDR3 is TGTGCCAGCAGTCTTCCGGTTAACGCGATCCCTGGAAACACCATATATTTT.

This chain connects TRBV6-5 to TRBJ2-2; D gene uncertain. V shed 3 bases and J shed 4 bases, with 9 bases lying between them. The length of the CDR3 is 14 residues. Germline V lookup: CDR1 MNHEY, CDR2 SVGAGI. In DNA, the CDR3 is TGTGCCAGCAGTTATGAGGCGGTCACCGGGGAGCTGTTTTTT. This encodes CASSYEAVTGELFF.

The chain links TRBV5-1 to TRBJ2-3; 9 positions match TRBD2. This CDR3 region has 15 residues. Germline V gene sequence: CDR1 SGHRS, CDR2 YFSETQ. Trimming removed 1 base from V and 6 bases from J; junction bases left unmatched: 6. CDR3 sequence (DNA): TGCGCCAGCAGCTTGCGGGCGGGAGGGCCTGATACGCAGTATTTT. Its protein is CASSLRAGGPDTQYF.

The chain uses TRBV4-3 and TRBJ2-1, with TRBD2 identical over 10 bases. The germline gives CDR1 LGHNA, CDR2 YSLEER. V shed 0 bases and J 10 bases; nucleotides not matched to a gene: 12. This CDR3 is built from 17 residues. The CDR3 region has the DNA TGCGCCAGCAGCCAAGACCCTGAACTAGCGGGGATACGGGAGCAGTTCTTC. It translates to CASSQDPELAGIREQFF.

The chain links TRBV7-2 to TRBJ2-7; 10 bases are shared with TRBD1. The germline V gene encodes CDR1 SGHTA and CDR2 FQGNSA. The CDR3 is 15 residues long. Unmatched junction bases numbered 8, after V lost 6 bases and J lost 3 bases. The CDR3, as DNA: TGTGCCAGCAGGGAGACAGGGGGCGCAGGCTACGAGCAGTACTTC. It codes for CASRETGGAGYEQYF.

This chain connects TRBV30 to TRBJ2-7; maybe TRBD2 (5 bases). From germline, CDR1 is GTSNPN and CDR2 SVGIG (reference sequence). CDR3 length equals 15 residues. V shed 2 bases and J shed 0 bases, with 14 bases lying between them. CDR3 coding DNA: TGTGCCTGGAGTCCCCCTAAGCGGAGCTCCTACGAGCAGTACTTC. The encoded protein is CAWSPPKRSSYEQYF.